This TCR beta chain was profiled in a study of blood T cell repertoires in COVID-19. Methods used by the authors: Amplification from reference gene primers served as the basis for estimated nucleated cell counts. Profiling relied on immunoSEQ multiplex PCR, and the TCRdb table lists in-frame clones only, not all of them. The DNA was the basis for D and trimming; V, J and clone size are from that table. The sample contains about 120,000 clones, 85% to 90% of which appear only once. Input material: peripheral blood. The sequence was collected from a human donor with acute or convalescent COVID-19. The donor label of this sample is uncertain.

CDR3 nucleotide sequence: TGTGCCACCAGCAGAGATAAGGCTCGCGGCGAGACCCAGTACTTC. As protein: CATSRDKARGETQYF. The chain employs TRBV15 and TRBJ2-5, with no clear D. V was clipped by 0 bases and J by 5 bases, with 13 bases between them. CDR1 LNHNV and CDR2 YYDKDF come from the germline V gene (reference sequence). The CDR3 is 15 residues long.